These T cell receptor beta chains were read from a single sample in a study of cytomegalovirus exposure and HLA in healthy donors. Method: immunoSEQ multiplex PCR; TCRdb's copy keeps in-frame clones and lacks some. The table lists under 200,000 clones, 82% of them singletons, with approximately 0.8% in the top ten. Sequences were obtained from PBMCs. Every receptor here comes from a woman between 18 and 29 years old in good health and CMV-seronegative. CDR3s include the opening cysteine and the closing phenylalanine or tryptophan. The order of the fields is clone size, D gene, V gene, J gene, CDR3 protein, CDR3 DNA. The D gene is left open where the match is weak. Not all rows give a size; the values are once, few, many and, for expanded clones, a class.

few	TRBD1	TRBV25-1	TRBJ2-7	CASSGGQGWDEQYF	TGTGCCAGCAGTGGAGGACAGGGCTGGGACGAGCAGTACTTC
.	.	TRBV7-3	TRBJ2-3	CASSLTYSAGADTDTQYF	TGTGCCAGCAGCTTAACGTATAGCGCCGGAGCGGACACAGATACGCAGTATTTT
.	.	TRBV6-5	TRBJ2-1	CLTAAGTYNEQFF	TGTCTCACGGCGGCAGGGACCTACAATGAGCAGTTCTTC
.	.	TRBV18	TRBJ2-7	CASSFPGSDEQYF	TGTGCCAGCTCCTTCCCCGGGTCCGACGAGCAGTACTTC
few	.	TRBV5-1	TRBJ2-5	CASSLFTTGQETQYF	TGCGCCAGCAGCTTGTTCACGACAGGACAAGAGACCCAGTACTTC
.	TRBD2	TRBV29-1	TRBJ2-1	CSVERAGGPDNEQFF	TGCAGCGTTGAACGAGCGGGAGGGCCGGACAATGAGCAGTTCTTC
.	TRBD2	TRBV4-2	TRBJ2-1	CASSQSLAGVEQFF	TGTGCCAGCAGCCAAAGTCTAGCGGGAGTTGAGCAGTTCTTC
few	.	TRBV29-1	TRBJ2-7	CSVTASYEQYF	TGCAGCGTCACAGCCTCCTACGAGCAGTACTTC
.	.	TRBV5-5	TRBJ1-6	CASSSTFDYNSPLHF	TGTGCCAGCAGCTCCACATTCGACTATAATTCACCCCTCCACTTT
.	.	TRBV29-1	TRBJ2-5	CSVEFLQETQYF	TGCAGCGTTGAATTTCTACAAGAGACCCAGTACTTC
.	TRBD2	TRBV9	TRBJ2-2	CASSVELAGGFGELFF	TGTGCCAGCAGCGTAGAATTAGCGGGGGGGTTCGGGGAGCTGTTTTTT
.	.	TRBV15	TRBJ1-5	CATSRGPGLQSNQPQHF	TGTGCCACCAGCAGAGGCCCGGGATTACAGAGCAATCAGCCCCAGCATTTT
.	TRBD1	TRBV5-3	TRBJ1-6	CARSQGQHNSPLHF	TGTGCCAGAAGCCAGGGACAGCATAATTCACCCCTCCACTTT
once	.	TRBV5-1	TRBJ2-7	CASTLDGQGYYEQYF	TGCGCCAGCACCTTGGACGGGCAGGGATACTACGAGCAGTACTTC
.	.	TRBV5-1	TRBJ1-4	CASSLRGGQGSEKLFF	TGCGCCAGCAGCTTGAGAGGTGGGCAGGGGAGTGAAAAACTGTTTTTT